This TCR beta chain was sequenced during a study of T cells in Graves' hyperthyroidism and ophthalmopathy. V was pared by 3 bases and J by 2 bases, with 9 bases of the junction left unmatched. The CDR3 contains 16 residues. Germline lookup yields CDR1 LNHNV and CDR2 YYDKDF (reference sequence). The TCR beta CDR3 regions underwent amplification using RNA transcripts as the source. HTBI primers were employed in a first-round RT-PCR of the TCR CDR3. In TCRdb, the multiplex PCR reads were re-called with MiXCR into one record per CDR3 protein. The table lists 350,000 to 450,000 distinct CDR3 sequences, approximately 17% of them singletons. In this sample, this clonotype turned up many times. Blood was sampled at initial diagnosis of hyperthyroidism, prior to onset of any ophthalmopathy symptoms.

This TCR was recovered from a woman younger than 45 with Graves' hyperthyroidism that later progressed to Graves' ophthalmopathy. Input material: blood. The rearrangement uses TRBV15 and TRBJ2-7; 8 nucleotides line up with TRBD1. As DNA, the CDR3 is TGTGCCACCAGCAGTTTCATGGACAGGGATCCCTACGAGCAGTACTTC. This encodes CATSSFMDRDPYEQYF.